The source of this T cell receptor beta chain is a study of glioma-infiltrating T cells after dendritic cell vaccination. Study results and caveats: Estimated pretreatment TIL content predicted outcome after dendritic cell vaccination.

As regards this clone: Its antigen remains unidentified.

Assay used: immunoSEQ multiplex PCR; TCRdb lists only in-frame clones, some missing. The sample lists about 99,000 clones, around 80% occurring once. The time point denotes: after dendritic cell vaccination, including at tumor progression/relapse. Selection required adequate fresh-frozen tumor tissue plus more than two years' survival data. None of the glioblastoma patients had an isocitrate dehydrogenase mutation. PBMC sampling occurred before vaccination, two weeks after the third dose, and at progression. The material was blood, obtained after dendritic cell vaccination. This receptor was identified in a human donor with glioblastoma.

The CDR3 loop is CASSLEGADTQYF. The CDR3 DNA sequence: TGCGCCAGCAGCTTGGAGGGGGCAGATACGCAGTATTTT. V and J are TRBV5-1 and TRBJ2-3; D perhaps matches TRBD1 (6 bases). The CDR3 length is 13 residues. CDR1 SGHRS and CDR2 YFSETQ come from the germline V gene. Trimming removed 0 bases at V and 4 bases at J, with 6 bases between.